This T cell receptor (beta chain) came from a study of blood T cells in healthy people across ages. Regarding the study as a whole: Researchers said unsorted PBMCs prevented a conclusive naive versus antigen-experienced comparison. More naive CD4+ cells and higher diversity were found in long-lived than in aged donors. Per million T cells, TCR beta diversity dropped about linearly as age rose.

The second PCR ran roughly 6 to 12 cycles with a sample-barcoded 5' primer and J-beta primers. TCRdb recomputed calls from the 5' RACE reads with MiXCR, one row per CDR3 protein. The table lists 730,000 or so distinct CDR3 sequences, over 40% of them singletons. Turning to this clonotype: Its antigen remains unidentified. An end of the junction differs from the germline gene, which may be a read error.

The CDR3 extends over 16 amino acids. Per germline, CDR1 MNHEY and CDR2 SVGEGT. Material for sequencing was blood. The receptor was derived from a man at least 80 years old in good health. V is TRBV6-2 or TRBV6-3 and J is TRBJ2-1; D is undetermined. The CDR3 nucleotides are TGTACCAGCAGCCACTCTTCCCTGACGGAGTACAATGAGCAGTTCTTC. As protein: CTSSHSSLTEYNEQFF.